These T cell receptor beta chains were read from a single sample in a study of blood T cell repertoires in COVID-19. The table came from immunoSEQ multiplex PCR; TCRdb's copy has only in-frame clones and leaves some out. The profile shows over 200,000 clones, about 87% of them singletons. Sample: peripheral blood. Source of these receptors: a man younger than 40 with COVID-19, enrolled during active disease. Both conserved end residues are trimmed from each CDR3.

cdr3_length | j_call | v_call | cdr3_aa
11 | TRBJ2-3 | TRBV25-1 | ASSEMGGDTQY
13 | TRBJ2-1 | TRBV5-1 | ASSLAPSGNNEQF
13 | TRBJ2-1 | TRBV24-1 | ATSEPETGLDEQF
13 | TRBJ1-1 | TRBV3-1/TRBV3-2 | ASSRAYLTAAEAF
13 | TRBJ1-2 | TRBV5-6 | ASSFLPGQGAGYT
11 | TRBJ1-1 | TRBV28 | ASRKPAGAEAF
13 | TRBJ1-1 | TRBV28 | ASSLLGRARDRAF
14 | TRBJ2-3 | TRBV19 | ASSIRASGGTDTQY
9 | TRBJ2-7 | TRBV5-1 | ASRRTYEQY
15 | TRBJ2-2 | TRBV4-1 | ASSLDRASGSSGELF
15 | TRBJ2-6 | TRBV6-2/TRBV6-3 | ASSSDTPGSGANVLT
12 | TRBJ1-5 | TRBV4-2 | ASSSGQSNQPQH
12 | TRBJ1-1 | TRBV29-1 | SVEDSYRNTEAF
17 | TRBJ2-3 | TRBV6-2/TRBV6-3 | ASSYSRASGGLSTDTQY
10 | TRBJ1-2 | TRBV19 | ASSSQGNGYT
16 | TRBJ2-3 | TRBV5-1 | ASSTTGTSGEGTDTQY
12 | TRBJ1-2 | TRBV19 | ASSIGHTNYGYT
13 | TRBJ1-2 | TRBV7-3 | ASSLDIRGTYGYT
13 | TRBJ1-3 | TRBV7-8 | ASSLITVTGNTIY
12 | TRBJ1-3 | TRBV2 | ASKTTILGNTIY
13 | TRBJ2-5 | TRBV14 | ASSHIRVAQETQY
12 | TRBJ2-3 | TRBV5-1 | ASSLVAGTGSQY
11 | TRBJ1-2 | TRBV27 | ASSFPGGFGYT
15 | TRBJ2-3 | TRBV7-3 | ASSLRKSVGLTDTQY
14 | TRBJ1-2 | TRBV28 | ASSTRDRVKIYGYT
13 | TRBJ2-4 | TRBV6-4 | ASSDSAGGFNIQY
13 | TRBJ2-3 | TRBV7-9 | ASSPGTSGTDTQY
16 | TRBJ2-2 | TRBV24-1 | ATGRATGGVSNTGELF
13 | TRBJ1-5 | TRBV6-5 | ASRPGQGPREPQH
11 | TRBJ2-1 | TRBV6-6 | ASRRGTGEEQF
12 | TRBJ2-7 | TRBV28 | ASSTPGLAGVGY
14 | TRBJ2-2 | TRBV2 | AMTTSGTGGTGELF
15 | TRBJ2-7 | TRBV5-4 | ASSPGLAGGYPYEQY
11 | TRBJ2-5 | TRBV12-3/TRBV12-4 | ASSFRPQGAQY
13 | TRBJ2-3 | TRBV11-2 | ASRSSGGAWDTQY
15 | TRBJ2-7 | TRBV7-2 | ASSPNSGLAGGREQY
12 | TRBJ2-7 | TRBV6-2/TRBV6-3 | ASNPQGPYYEQY
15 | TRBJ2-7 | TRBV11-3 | ASSPPPGLAAPYEQY